A selection of T cell receptor beta chains follows, all from one sample in a study of blood T cells in healthy people across ages. TCRdb reprocessed the 5' RACE reads via MiXCR and lists one record per CDR3 protein. The repertoire holds about 640,000 distinct CDR3 sequences, with 40% to 45% as singletons. Source material: blood. The source of these receptors is an elderly man in good health. Each CDR3 is given with its conserved first and last residue. D genes are given only for firm matches. The size entry is marked missing in some rows and otherwise reads once, few, many or a size class.

length: 16; V: TRBV9; J: TRBJ2-5; D: .; size: .; CDR3: CASSVGGTGGRETQYF; DNA: TGTGCCAGCAGCGTAGGGGGCACCGGCGGCCGTGAGACCCAGTACTTC
length: 15; V: TRBV7-2; J: TRBJ2-7; D: .; size: .; CDR3: CASSPGALVGGEQYF; DNA: TGTGCCAGCAGCCCCGGCGCACTGGTTGGGGGCGAGCAGTACTTC
length: 17; V: TRBV3-1; J: TRBJ2-7; D: .; size: .; CDR3: CASSQVRRREGGNEQYF; DNA: TGTGCCAGCAGCCAAGTGAGGCGGCGGGAAGGTGGGAATGAGCAGTACTTC
length: 15; V: TRBV7-9; J: TRBJ2-1; D: .; size: .; CDR3: CASSPLYDPFDEQFF; DNA: TGTGCCAGCAGCCCCTTATATGACCCCTTCGATGAGCAGTTCTTC
length: 17; V: TRBV6-1; J: TRBJ1-1; D: .; size: .; CDR3: CASIQKWTGWRNTEAFF; DNA: TGTGCCAGCATCCAAAAGTGGACGGGCTGGAGGAACACTGAAGCTTTCTTT
length: 16; V: TRBV5-5; J: TRBJ2-5; D: TRBD1; size: few; CDR3: CASSVGTGRGQETQYF; DNA: TGTGCCAGCAGCGTCGGGACAGGGAGAGGCCAAGAGACCCAGTACTTC
length: 13; V: TRBV10-3; J: TRBJ1-2; D: .; size: .; CDR3: CAISESGTYGYTF; DNA: TGTGCCATCAGTGAGTCTGGGACCTATGGCTACACCTTC
length: 16; V: TRBV6-2/TRBV6-3; J: TRBJ2-7; D: TRBD1; size: .; CDR3: CASSYSPGQGLYEQYF; DNA: TGTGCCAGCAGTTACTCCCCGGGACAGGGGCTCTACGAGCAGTACTTC
length: 18; V: TRBV21-1; J: TRBJ2-7; D: .; size: few; CDR3: CASSKWLTLSSLPYEQYF; DNA: TGTGCCAGCAGCAAATGGCTTACCCTTAGCTCGCTCCCCTACGAGCAGTACTTC
length: 13; V: TRBV2; J: TRBJ1-2; D: .; size: once; CDR3: CASSEGGLYGYTF; DNA: TGTGCCAGCAGTGAGGGAGGGCTCTATGGCTACACCTTC
length: 14; V: TRBV6-5; J: TRBJ2-2; D: .; size: .; CDR3: CASSDIGDTGELFF; DNA: TGTGCCAGCAGTGACATAGGGGATACCGGGGAGCTGTTTTTT
length: 14; V: TRBV5-6; J: TRBJ2-1; D: TRBD1; size: few; CDR3: CASSIWTGYNEQFF; DNA: TGTGCCAGCAGCATATGGACAGGATACAATGAGCAGTTCTTC
length: 12; V: TRBV6-2/TRBV6-3; J: TRBJ1-2; D: .; size: many; CDR3: CASSYSGYGYTF; DNA: TGTGCCAGCAGTTACTCGGGCTATGGCTACACCTTC
length: 16; V: TRBV6-2/TRBV6-3; J: TRBJ2-3; D: TRBD1; size: .; CDR3: CASRSSGGILADTQYF; DNA: TGTGCCAGCAGGTCCTCAGGGGGCATCTTGGCAGATACGCAGTATTTT
length: 15; V: TRBV6-8; J: TRBJ2-2; D: .; size: .; CDR3: CASSPTSLGDGELFF; DNA: TGTGCCAGCAGTCCCACATCTTTGGGGGACGGGGAGCTGTTTTTT
length: 15; V: TRBV4-1; J: TRBJ2-7; D: TRBD2; size: .; CDR3: CASSQARAGAPEQYF; DNA: TGCGCCAGCAGCCAAGCGCGAGCGGGGGCGCCCGAGCAGTACTTC
length: 15; V: TRBV4-3; J: TRBJ1-1; D: .; size: .; CDR3: CASSQDLGRNTEAFF; DNA: TGCGCCAGCAGCCAAGATCTCGGCAGAAACACTGAAGCTTTCTTT
length: 13; V: TRBV24-1; J: TRBJ2-1; D: TRBD1; size: .; CDR3: CATGQGAGETQFF; DNA: TGTGCCACCGGACAGGGGGCAGGGGAGACCCAGTTCTTC
length: 16; V: TRBV4-3; J: TRBJ2-3; D: .; size: few; CDR3: CASSQDGTSRADTQYF; DNA: TGCGCCAGCAGCCAAGATGGGACGAGTCGGGCAGATACGCAGTATTTT
length: 23; V: TRBV7-3; J: TRBJ2-6; D: TRBD2; size: .; CDR3: CASSLWGTGTSGGQKAGANVLTF; DNA: TGTGCCAGCAGCTTATGGGGGACCGGGACTAGCGGGGGCCAAAAAGCTGGGGCCAACGTCCTGACTTTC
length: 13; V: TRBV6-1; J: TRBJ1-5; D: .; size: .; CDR3: CASSEDTDRPQHF; DNA: TGTGCCAGCAGTGAAGATACGGATCGGCCCCAGCATTTT
length: 14; V: TRBV9; J: TRBJ1-2; D: .; size: .; CDR3: CASSTRTADYGYTF; DNA: TGTGCCAGCAGCACACGGACAGCTGACTATGGCTACACCTTC
length: 16; V: TRBV5-6; J: TRBJ1-2; D: .; size: .; CDR3: CASSLVQGLKNYGYTF; DNA: TGTGCCAGCAGCTTGGTTCAGGGCCTCAAAAATTATGGCTACACCTTC
length: 13; V: TRBV20-1; J: TRBJ2-1; D: .; size: .; CDR3: CSAPRPGVNEQFF; DNA: TGCAGTGCACCCAGGCCGGGGGTCAATGAGCAGTTCTTC
length: 13; V: TRBV4-2; J: TRBJ2-7; D: .; size: many; CDR3: CASSQGTTREQYF; DNA: TGTGCCAGCAGCCAAGGAACCACCAGGGAGCAGTACTTC
length: 12; V: TRBV7-2; J: TRBJ2-7; D: .; size: few; CDR3: CASSLGVHEQYF; DNA: TGTGCCAGCAGCTTAGGAGTCCACGAGCAGTACTTC
length: 15; V: TRBV12-3/TRBV12-4; J: TRBJ2-1; D: .; size: few; CDR3: CASSLGIGSYNEQFF; DNA: TGTGCCAGCAGCCTCGGGATCGGCTCCTACAATGAGCAGTTCTTC
length: 15; V: TRBV7-8; J: TRBJ2-7; D: .; size: .; CDR3: CASSLLGYGSYEQYF; DNA: TGTGCCAGCAGCTTATTGGGTTACGGGTCCTACGAGCAGTACTTC
length: 14; V: TRBV7-9; J: TRBJ2-7; D: TRBD1; size: many; CDR3: CASSSHPGQGEQYF; DNA: TGTGCCAGCAGCTCGCACCCGGGACAGGGTGAGCAGTACTTC
length: 17; V: TRBV14; J: TRBJ2-5; D: .; size: few; CDR3: CASSQAGTPPYQETQYF; DNA: TGTGCCAGCAGCCAAGCCGGGACACCTCCGTACCAAGAGACCCAGTACTTC
length: 15; V: TRBV20-1; J: TRBJ2-7; D: TRBD1; size: few; CDR3: CSATPSDRSSYEQYF; DNA: TGCAGTGCTACCCCCTCGGACAGGAGCTCCTACGAGCAGTACTTC
length: 13; V: TRBV12-3/TRBV12-4; J: TRBJ1-1; D: .; size: .; CDR3: CASRGIANTEAFF; DNA: TGTGCCAGCAGAGGGATAGCGAACACTGAAGCTTTCTTT
length: 13; V: TRBV15; J: TRBJ2-1; D: .; size: once; CDR3: CAISRDFHNEQFF; DNA: TGTGCCATCAGCAGAGATTTTCACAATGAGCAGTTCTTC